Below are 30 T cell receptor beta chains sequenced from a single sample in a study of T cells after yellow fever vaccination. Each CDR3 protein is one row after TCRdb ran MiXCR on the 5' RACE reads. The sample lists around 310,000 distinct CDR3 sequences, around 4.1% occurring once. The sample consisted of PBMCs, taken 5 days after the yellow fever booster vaccination. Receptors originate from a man aged 18 to 30 who received the YFV17D yellow fever vaccine.

In this sample, this clonotype turned up many times. The chain has TRBV7-2 and TRBJ2-5; D gene uncertain. The CDR3 is 13 amino acids. Trimming removed 2 bases from V and 9 bases from J, with 13 bases in between. Germline V gene sequence: CDR1 SGHTA, CDR2 FQGNSA. CDR3 sequence (DNA): TGTGCCAGCAGCTTAATCACCCCTAGGGCCCAGTACTTC. Protein sequence: CASSLITPRAQYF.

This clonotype was counted only a few times. The CDR3 DNA reads TGTGCCAGCAGCCCACGAAACACCATATATTTT. It specifies CASSPRNTIYF. The V gene is TRBV12-3 or TRBV12-4, the J gene TRBJ1-3; D remains ambiguous. V lost 6 bases and J 5 bases, leaving 5 bases between the germline ends. The CDR3 totals 11 residues.

This clonotype was counted between two and nine times. V and J are TRBV25-1 and TRBJ2-5, with D possibly being TRBD1 or TRBD2 (5 bases each). The CDR3 is 15 residues long. The germline V gene encodes CDR1 MGHDK and CDR2 SYGVNS. Trimming stripped 2 bases from V and 5 bases from J, with 15 bases between. CDR3 sequence (DNA): TGTGCCAGCAGTGAAGAGGGCAGGGCCGGGGAGACCCAGTACTTC. This gives the protein CASSEEGRAGETQYF.

The chain couples TRBV7-6 to TRBJ1-6; the D is unclear. Per the germline V gene, CDR1 is SGHVS and CDR2 is FNYEAQ. V was shortened by 2 bases and J by 10 bases, with 12 bases between the two germline ends. This CDR3 region has 14 residues. CDR3 residues: CASSLTPSDSPLHF. In nucleotides, the CDR3 is TGTGCCAGCAGCTTAACCCCCTCTGACTCACCCCTCCACTTT.

This clonotype was seen repeatedly, ten times or more. The chain links TRBV5-1 to TRBJ2-1, with D maybe TRBD1 (5 bases). From germline, CDR1 is SGHRS and CDR2 YFSETQ. The V end lost 2 bases, the J end lost 15 bases, and 15 bases lay between the germline ends. This CDR3 has 12 amino acids. The CDR3 DNA reads TGCGCCAGCAGCTTCGAACAAGGGGCCGGGTTCTTC. It is translated as CASSFEQGAGFF.

This clonotype was found many times. V is TRBV5-1 and J is TRBJ2-3, with TRBD2 identical over 8 bases. V shed 3 bases and J 2 bases; nucleotides not matched to a gene: 5. The CDR3 totals 15 residues. Germline loops: CDR1 SGHRS, CDR2 YFSETQ. The CDR3 nucleotides read TGCGCCAGCAGCTATAGCGGGGCCCCCACAGATACGCAGTATTTT. It is translated as CASSYSGAPTDTQYF. Full variable domain (rest looked up from reference TRBV5-1 and TRBJ2-3): KAGVTQTPRYLIKTRGQQVTLSCSPISGHRSVSWYQQTPGQGLQFLFEYFSETQRNKGNFPGRFSGRQFSNSRSEMNVSTLELGDSALYLCASSYSGAPTDTQYFGPGTRLTVL.

The chain employs TRBV11-2 and TRBJ1-1; no clear D gene. With 4 bases removed from V and 3 bases from J, the gap between germline ends came to 6 bases. This CDR3 contains 12 residues. Germline-derived CDR1 and CDR2 are SGHAT and FQNNGV. DNA for the CDR3: TGTGCCAGCAGCTCCCGACACACTGAAGCTTTCTTT. It codes for CASSSRHTEAFF.

This clonotype was picked up many times. The J gene is TRBJ1-2, the V gene TRBV6-2 or TRBV6-3; tentatively, D is TRBD1 (5 bases). Per germline, CDR1 MNHEY and CDR2 SVGEGT. The CDR3 contains 13 residues. V lost 6 bases and J lost 6, with 14 bases in between. For the CDR3, the DNA is TGTGCCAGCAGCCACGGCCAGGGTAATGGCTACACCTTC. As protein: CASSHGQGNGYTF.

This clonotype was detected ten times or more. The gene calls are TRBV7-2 and TRBJ2-5; no firm D call. CDR3 length equals 12 residues. V dropped 5 bases and J dropped 7 bases, with 11 bases sitting between them. Germline V gene lookup returns CDR1 SGHTA and CDR2 FQGNSA. CDR3 sequence (DNA): TGTGCCAGCAGCCCGGGCCTCGTGACCCAGTACTTC. Protein product: CASSPGLVTQYF.

The table lists this clonotype with a few counts. V usage is TRBV10-2 and J usage is TRBJ2-3; 8 positions agree with TRBD2. The CDR3 is 14 amino acids. Germline V gene lookup returns CDR1 WSHSY and CDR2 SAAADI. V lost 4 bases and J lost 5; bases outside the gene matches: 5. Here the CDR3 reads CASSVAGGGDTQYF. The CDR3 nucleotides are TGCGCCAGCAGTGTCGCGGGGGGAGGAGATACGCAGTATTTT.

The chain uses TRBV10-3 and TRBJ2-6; 8 bases are shared with TRBD1. The CDR3 spans 19 residues. Trimming removed 4 bases from V and 0 bases from J; junction bases left unmatched: 11. Looked up from germline, CDR1 is ENHRY and CDR2 is SYGVKD. The CDR3 is CAISGPGDRTFSGANVLTF. The CDR3 DNA sequence: TGTGCCATCAGTGGGCCGGGGGACAGGACCTTCTCTGGGGCCAACGTCCTGACTTTC.

This clonotype was detected many times. The CDR3 bases are TGCGCCAGCAGCTTCCAGGACCTCTCCTACAATGAGCAGTTCTTC. Protein: CASSFQDLSYNEQFF. The chain is built from TRBV5-1 and TRBJ2-1; no clear D gene. From germline, CDR1 is SGHRS and CDR2 YFSETQ. The CDR3 is 15 amino acids. The ends were cut back, 2 bases at V and 0 bases at J, with 9 bases in the middle.

There are many counts of this clonotype. V usage is TRBV7-9 and J usage is TRBJ2-5; unclear D gene. Between the trimmed V and J ends, which lost 0 bases and 2 bases, there was a span of 7 bases. This CDR3 is built from 14 residues. The germline gives CDR1 SEHNR, CDR2 FQNEAQ (reference sequence). The CDR3 reads CASSLADGQETQYF. As DNA, the CDR3 is TGTGCCAGCAGCTTAGCCGACGGGCAAGAGACCCAGTACTTC.

This clonotype was observed a handful of times. V and J are TRBV5-1 and TRBJ1-5; the D is unclear. Germline V gene lookup returns CDR1 SGHRS and CDR2 YFSETQ. V dropped 4 bases and J dropped 1 base, with 12 bases sitting between them. CDR3 size: 15 residues. This CDR3 reads CASSTRPGSNQPQHF. CDR3 DNA sequence: TGCGCCAGCAGCACCCGGCCCGGGAGCAATCAGCCCCAGCATTTT.

The sample holds many counts of this clonotype. The genes are TRBV15 and TRBJ2-3; D uncertain. Trimming cost V 5 bases and J 4 bases, with 13 bases left between them. The CDR3 length is 14 residues. Per the germline V gene, CDR1 is LNHNV and CDR2 is YYDKDF (reference sequence). The CDR3 is CATSPRTGPDTQYF. The CDR3 DNA follows: TGTGCCACCAGCCCCCGCACTGGGCCAGATACGCAGTATTTT.

This chain joins TRBV4-1 and TRBJ2-1; D unresolved. Germline V gives CDR1 MGHRA, CDR2 YSYEKL. The CDR3 spans 17 residues. The V gene lost 4 bases and the J gene lost 5 bases, with 21 bases spanning the gap. CDR3 sequence reads: CASSLKNSPVTDNEQFF. CDR3 nucleotide sequence: TGCGCCAGCAGCCTAAAAAACTCGCCCGTTACTGACAATGAGCAGTTCTTC.

This clonotype was seen only a few times. This sequence joins TRBV7-9 and TRBJ2-7, with TRBD1 identical over 8 bases. Trimming removed 3 bases from V and 1 base from J; junction bases left unmatched: 5. Germline assignment: CDR1 SEHNR and CDR2 FQNEAQ (reference sequence). CDR3 length: 15 residues. DNA of the CDR3: TGTGCCAGCAGCTTTGGACAGGGACCATCCTACGAGCAGTACTTC. It is translated as CASSFGQGPSYEQYF.

The CDR3 region has the DNA TGCAGTGCTAACTCGGCAAGCTCCTACGAGCAGTACGTC. It codes for CSANSASSYEQYV. This chain links TRBV20-1 with TRBJ2-7; no definite D call. The CDR3 contains 13 residues. The germline gives CDR1 DFQATT, CDR2 SNEGSKA (reference sequence). The V end lost 4 bases, the J end lost 0 bases, and 10 bases lay between the germline ends.

The J gene is TRBJ1-2, the V gene TRBV20-1, with 8 bases identical to TRBD1. CDR1 is DFQATT, CDR2 SNEGSKA, per germline (reference sequence). J lost 2 bases, V lost 6 bases, and 5 bases had no gene match. This CDR3 contains 13 residues. The CDR3: CSAKTGANYGYTF. The CDR3 DNA reads as TGCAGTGCCAAGACAGGGGCGAACTATGGCTACACCTTC.

This clonotype has just a few counts. V and J are TRBV4-3 and TRBJ2-1; 8 positions agree with TRBD1. Germline V CDR1 and CDR2: LGHNA, YSLEER. V was pared by 4 bases and J by 2 bases, with 7 bases of the junction left unmatched. The CDR3 is 16 amino acids. The DNA for the CDR3 is TGCGCCAGCAGCCGTACCGGGACAGGAACCTACAATGAGCAGTTCTTC. Translated: CASSRTGTGTYNEQFF.

This clonotype came up many times. The J gene is TRBJ2-1, the V gene TRBV2; D possibly corresponds to TRBD2 (5 bases). Germline V gene lookup returns CDR1 SNHLY and CDR2 FYNNEI. This CDR3 has 16 amino acids. Trimming took off 6 bases at V and 4 bases at J, with 19 bases between the two ends. In nucleotides, the CDR3 is TGTGCCAGCAGCCCGCTAGAGGGTTGGGAATACAATGAGCAGTTCTTC. Protein sequence: CASSPLEGWEYNEQFF.

This clonotype was counted a few times. This chain's CDR3 is CASSNRGSGNTQYF. CDR3 DNA: TGTGCCAGCAGTAACAGGGGGAGTGGAAATACGCAGTATTTT. The chain carries TRBV28 and TRBJ2-3; 8 bases map to TRBD1. V dropped 5 bases and J dropped 7; count of bases not matched to a gene: 8. The CDR3 spans 14 residues. Germline CDR1 and CDR2: MDHEN and SYDVKM. Combining the CDR3 with reference TRBV28 and TRBJ2-3 gives the whole variable domain DVKVTQSSRYLVKRTGEKVFLECVQDMDHENMFWYRQDPGLGLRLIYFSYDVKMKEKGDIPEGYSVSREKKERFSLILESASTNQTSMYLCASSNRGSGNTQYFGPGTRLTVL.

J is TRBJ2-1 and V is TRBV5-1; TRBD2 might be the D (5 bases). This CDR3 has 14 amino acids. Germline CDR1 and CDR2: SGHRS and YFSETQ. Trimming shortened V by 2 bases and J by 6 bases, and 12 bases separated the two germline ends. The CDR3 region is CASSLRTLGNEQFF. CDR3 nucleotide sequence: TGCGCCAGCAGCTTAAGGACTTTGGGCAATGAGCAGTTCTTC.

The chain joins TRBV25-1 to TRBJ2-7; no firm D call. CDR3 length: 11 amino acids. V lost 5 bases and J 5 bases, leaving 7 bases between the germline ends. CDR1 is MGHDK and CDR2 is SYGVNS in the germline V gene. CDR3 sequence (DNA): TGTGCCAGCAGTTCCAGCGACGAGCAGTACGTC. This sequence encodes CASSSSDEQYV.

The sample holds many counts of this clonotype. The V gene is TRBV7-6, the J gene TRBJ2-1, with TRBD1 identical over 9 bases. CDR3 size: 15 residues. V dropped 1 base and J dropped 7; count of bases not matched to a gene: 5. Germline V CDR1 and CDR2: SGHVS, FNYEAQ. CDR3 bases: TGTGCCAGCAGCTTAGGACAGGGGGGTCGGAATGAGCAGTTCTTC. Translating gives CASSLGQGGRNEQFF.

This clonotype occurred many times. This sequence joins TRBV5-1 and TRBJ2-5; the match to TRBD2 covers 7 bases. Germline trimming cut 1 base from V and 1 base from J; bases unmatched to any gene: 4. The CDR3 has 15 residues. The germline gives CDR1 SGHRS, CDR2 YFSETQ. CDR3: CASSLTPSGQETQYF. CDR3 sequence (DNA): TGCGCCAGCAGCTTGACCCCTAGCGGCCAAGAGACCCAGTACTTC.

This clonotype was picked up many times. The J gene is TRBJ2-7, the V gene TRBV6-5, with TRBD1 identical over 9 bases. The germline V gene has CDR1 MNHEY and CDR2 SVGAGI. V lost 5 bases and J lost 3; bases outside the gene matches: 5. The CDR3 length is 14 residues. In DNA, the CDR3 is TGTGCCAGCAGTCCCGGGACAGGGATCTACGAGCAGTACTTC. It yields the protein CASSPGTGIYEQYF.

In this sample, this clonotype turned up a few times. The rearrangement links TRBV5-1 to TRBJ2-3; TRBD2 aligns across 7 bases. Germline V CDR1 and CDR2: SGHRS, YFSETQ. V shed 3 bases, J shed 4 bases, and the junction held 11 bases outside the gene matches. This CDR3 region has 16 residues. The CDR3 sequence is CASSSRTSGLPDTQYF. The CDR3 nucleotides read TGCGCCAGCAGCTCAAGGACTAGTGGGCTGCCAGATACGCAGTATTTT.

V usage is TRBV12-3 or TRBV12-4 and J usage is TRBJ2-2; D uncertain. V lost 2 bases and J 4 bases, leaving 8 bases between the germline ends. This CDR3 comprises 14 residues. CDR3 protein: CASSLRTLTGELFF. The CDR3 coding sequence is TGTGCCAGCAGTTTACGGACCCTCACCGGGGAGCTGTTTTTT.

V is TRBV5-1 and J is TRBJ1-1, with a tentative D call TRBD1 (5 bases). CDR3 length: 14 amino acids. V was pared by 9 bases and J by 0 bases, with 15 bases between. CDR1 and CDR2 (germline): SGHRS, YFSETQ. CDR3 protein: CATKSGTVNTEAFF. CDR3 nucleotides: TGCGCCACCAAATCGGGGACGGTGAACACTGAAGCTTTCTTT.